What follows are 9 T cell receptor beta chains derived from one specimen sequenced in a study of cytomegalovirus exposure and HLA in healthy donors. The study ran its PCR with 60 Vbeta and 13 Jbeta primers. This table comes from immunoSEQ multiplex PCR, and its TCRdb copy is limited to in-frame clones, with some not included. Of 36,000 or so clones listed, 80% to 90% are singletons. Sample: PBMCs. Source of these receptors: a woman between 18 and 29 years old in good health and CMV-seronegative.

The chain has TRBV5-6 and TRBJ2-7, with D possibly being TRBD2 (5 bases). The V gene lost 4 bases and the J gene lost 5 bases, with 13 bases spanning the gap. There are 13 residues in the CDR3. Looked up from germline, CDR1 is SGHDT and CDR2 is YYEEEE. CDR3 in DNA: TGTGCCAGCAGCGGACGAGGGTTCAACGAGCAGTACTTC. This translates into CASSGRGFNEQYF.

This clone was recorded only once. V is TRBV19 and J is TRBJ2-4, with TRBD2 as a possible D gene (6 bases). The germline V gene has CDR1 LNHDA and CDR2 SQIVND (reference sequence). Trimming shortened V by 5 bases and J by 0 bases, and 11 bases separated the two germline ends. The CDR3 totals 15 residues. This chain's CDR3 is CASSGGVGAKNIQYF. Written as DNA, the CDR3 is TGTGCCAGTAGTGGAGGGGTTGGAGCCAAAAACATTCAGTACTTC.

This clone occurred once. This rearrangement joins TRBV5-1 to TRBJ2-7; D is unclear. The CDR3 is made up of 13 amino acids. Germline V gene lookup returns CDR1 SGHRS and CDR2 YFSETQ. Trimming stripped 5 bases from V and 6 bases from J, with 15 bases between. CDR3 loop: CASRSEFPSEQYF. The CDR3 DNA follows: TGCGCCAGCAGATCAGAATTTCCTAGCGAGCAGTACTTC.

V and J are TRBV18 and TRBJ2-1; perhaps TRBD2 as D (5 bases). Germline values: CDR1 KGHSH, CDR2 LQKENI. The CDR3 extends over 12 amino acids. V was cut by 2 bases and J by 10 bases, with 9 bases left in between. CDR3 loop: CASSPSQREQFF. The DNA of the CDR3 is TGTGCCAGCTCACCATCTCAGCGGGAGCAGTTCTTC.

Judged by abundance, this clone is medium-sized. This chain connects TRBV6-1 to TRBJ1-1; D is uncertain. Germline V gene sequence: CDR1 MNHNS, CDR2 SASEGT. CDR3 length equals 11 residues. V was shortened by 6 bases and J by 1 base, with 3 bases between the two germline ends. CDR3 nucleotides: TGTGCCAGCAGGCGGAACACTGAAGCTTTCTTT. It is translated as CASRRNTEAFF.

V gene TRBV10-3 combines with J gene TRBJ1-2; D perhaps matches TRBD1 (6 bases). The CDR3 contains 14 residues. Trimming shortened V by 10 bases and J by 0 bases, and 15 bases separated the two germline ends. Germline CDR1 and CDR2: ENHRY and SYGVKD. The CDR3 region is CATIRDKANYGYTF. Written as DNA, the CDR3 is TGTGCCACTATCCGGGACAAAGCTAACTATGGCTACACCTTC.

CDR3 sequence (DNA): TGTGCCAGTATTAATCTTCAGGGTGTGCAGGGCAATGGTATAGATCAGCCCCAGCATTTT. Translation: CASINLQGVQGNGIDQPQHF. This chain links TRBV19 with TRBJ1-5, with D perhaps matching TRBD1 (5 bases). CDR1 is LNHDA, CDR2 SQIVND, per germline (reference sequence). V lost 7 bases and J lost 5, with 33 bases in between. This CDR3 comprises 20 residues.

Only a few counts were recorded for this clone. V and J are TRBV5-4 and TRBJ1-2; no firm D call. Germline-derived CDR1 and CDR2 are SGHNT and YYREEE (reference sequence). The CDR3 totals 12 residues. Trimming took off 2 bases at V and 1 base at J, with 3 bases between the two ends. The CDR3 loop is CASSLHNYGYTF. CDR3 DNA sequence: TGTGCCAGCAGCTTACATAACTATGGCTACACCTTC.

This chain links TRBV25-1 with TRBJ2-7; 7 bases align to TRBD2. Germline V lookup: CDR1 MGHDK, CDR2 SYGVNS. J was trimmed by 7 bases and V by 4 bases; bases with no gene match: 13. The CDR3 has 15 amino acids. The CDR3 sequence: CASSVYGGSYGEQYF. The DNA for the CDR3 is TGTGCCAGCAGTGTTTACGGGGGGTCCTACGGGGAGCAGTACTTC.